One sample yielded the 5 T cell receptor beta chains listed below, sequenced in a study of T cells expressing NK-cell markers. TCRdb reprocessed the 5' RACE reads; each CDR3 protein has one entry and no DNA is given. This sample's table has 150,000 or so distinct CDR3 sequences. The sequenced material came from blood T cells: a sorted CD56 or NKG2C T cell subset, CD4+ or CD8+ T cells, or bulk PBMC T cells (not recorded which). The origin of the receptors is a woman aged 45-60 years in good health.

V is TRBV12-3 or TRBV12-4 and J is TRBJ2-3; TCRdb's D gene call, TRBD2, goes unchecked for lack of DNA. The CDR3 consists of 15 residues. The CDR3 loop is CASNALAGLTDTQYF.

This CDR3 is CSVHGVPSYNEQFF. V is TRBV29-1 and J is TRBJ2-1; TCRdb proposes TRBD1, but this gene call is untestable without DNA. There are 14 residues in the CDR3. Germline V gene data show CDR1 as SQVTM and CDR2 as ANQGSEA.

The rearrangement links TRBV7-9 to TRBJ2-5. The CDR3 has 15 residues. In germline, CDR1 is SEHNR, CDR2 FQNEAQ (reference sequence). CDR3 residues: CASSLERQPQETQYF.

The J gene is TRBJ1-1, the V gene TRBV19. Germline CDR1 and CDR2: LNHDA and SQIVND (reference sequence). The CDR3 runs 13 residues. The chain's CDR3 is CASSIWQDTEAFF.

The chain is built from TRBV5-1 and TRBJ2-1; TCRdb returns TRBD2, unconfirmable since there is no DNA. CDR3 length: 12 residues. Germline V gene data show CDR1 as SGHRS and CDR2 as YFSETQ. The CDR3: CASSGRAWEQFF.